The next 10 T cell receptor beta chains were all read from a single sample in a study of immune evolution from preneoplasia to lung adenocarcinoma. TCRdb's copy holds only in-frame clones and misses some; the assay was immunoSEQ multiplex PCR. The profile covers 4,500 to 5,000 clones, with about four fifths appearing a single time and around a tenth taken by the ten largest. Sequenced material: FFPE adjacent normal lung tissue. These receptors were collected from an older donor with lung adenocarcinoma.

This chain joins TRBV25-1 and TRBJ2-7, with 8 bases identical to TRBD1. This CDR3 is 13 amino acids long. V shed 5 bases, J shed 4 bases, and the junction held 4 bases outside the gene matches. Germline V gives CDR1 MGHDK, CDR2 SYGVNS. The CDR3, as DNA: TGTGCCAGCAGTCGGACAGGGTCTTACGAGCAGTACTTC. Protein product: CASSRTGSYEQYF.

CDR3 amino acids: CASSYGTSGHEQFF. Written as DNA, the CDR3 is TGTGCCAGCAGTTACGGGACCAGCGGGCATGAGCAGTTCTTC. The rearrangement joins TRBV6-6 to TRBJ2-1, with a possible D match to TRBD2 (6 bases). V was cut by 2 bases and J by 8 bases, with 13 bases left in between. This CDR3 contains 14 residues. Germline V gives CDR1 MNHNY, CDR2 SVGAGI (reference sequence).

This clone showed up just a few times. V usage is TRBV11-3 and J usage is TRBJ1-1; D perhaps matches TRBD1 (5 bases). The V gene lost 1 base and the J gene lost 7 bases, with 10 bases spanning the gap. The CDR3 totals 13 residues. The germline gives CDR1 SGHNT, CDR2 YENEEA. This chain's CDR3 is CASSLVGGSEAFF. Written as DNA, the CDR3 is TGTGCCAGCAGCTTAGTGGGGGGGAGTGAAGCTTTCTTT.

CDR3 in amino acids: CAISESESSYEQYF. In nucleotides, the CDR3 is TGTGCCATCAGTGAGTCGGAGTCCTCCTACGAGCAGTACTTC. The chain joins TRBV10-3 to TRBJ2-7; D gene uncertain. CDR1 and CDR2 from the germline V gene are ENHRY and SYGVKD. This CDR3 spans 14 amino acids. V was clipped by 0 bases and J by 0 bases, with 6 bases between them.

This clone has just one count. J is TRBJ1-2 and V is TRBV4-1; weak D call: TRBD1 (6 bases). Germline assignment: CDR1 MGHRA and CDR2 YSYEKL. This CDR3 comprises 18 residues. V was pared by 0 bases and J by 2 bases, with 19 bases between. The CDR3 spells CASSQDDRQAYMNYGYTF. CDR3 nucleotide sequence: TGCGCCAGCAGCCAAGATGACAGACAGGCTTATATGAACTATGGCTACACCTTC.

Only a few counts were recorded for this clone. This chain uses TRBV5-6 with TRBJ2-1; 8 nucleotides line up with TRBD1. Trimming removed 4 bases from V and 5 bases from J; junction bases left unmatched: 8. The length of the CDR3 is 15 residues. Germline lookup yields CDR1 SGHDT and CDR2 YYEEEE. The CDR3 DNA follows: TGTGCCAGCAGCGGAGGACAGGGTTTCGACAATGAGCAGTTCTTC. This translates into CASSGGQGFDNEQFF. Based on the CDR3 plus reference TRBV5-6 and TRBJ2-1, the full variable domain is DAGVTQSPTHLIKTRGQQVTLRCSPKSGHDTVSWYQQALGQGPQFIFQYYEEEERQRGNFPDRFSGHQFPNYSSELNVNALLLGDSALYLCASSGGQGFDNEQFFGPGTRLTVL.

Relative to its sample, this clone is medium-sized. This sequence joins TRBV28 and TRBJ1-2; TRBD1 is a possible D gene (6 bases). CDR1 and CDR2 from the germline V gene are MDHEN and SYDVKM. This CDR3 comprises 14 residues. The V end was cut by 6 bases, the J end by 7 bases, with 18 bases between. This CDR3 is CASRFQGRRSGYTF. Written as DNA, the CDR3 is TGTGCCAGCAGGTTTCAGGGGCGTAGGTCTGGCTACACCTTC.

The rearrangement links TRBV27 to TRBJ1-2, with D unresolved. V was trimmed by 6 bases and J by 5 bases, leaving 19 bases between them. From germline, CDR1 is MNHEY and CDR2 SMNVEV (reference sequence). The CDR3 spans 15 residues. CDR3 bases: TGTGCCAGCAGCCCGGGGTCTATCCCCGGGTATGGCTACACCTTC. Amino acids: CASSPGSIPGYGYTF.

The CDR3 here is CASRAGHGYTF. The CDR3 nucleotides read TGTGCCAGCAGAGCGGGGCATGGCTACACCTTC. The rearrangement links TRBV6-5 to TRBJ1-2, with a tentative D call TRBD1 (5 bases). The CDR3 contains 11 residues. V gave up 6 bases and J gave up 6 bases, with 8 bases separating them. CDR1 MNHEY and CDR2 SVGAGI come from the germline V gene.

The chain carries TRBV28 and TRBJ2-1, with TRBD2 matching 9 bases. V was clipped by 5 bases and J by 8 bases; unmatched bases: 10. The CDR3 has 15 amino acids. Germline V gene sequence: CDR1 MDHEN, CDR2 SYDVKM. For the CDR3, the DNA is TGTGCCAGCAGTCCGCCTGGGACTAGCAATGATGAGCAGTTCTTC. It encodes CASSPPGTSNDEQFF.